These 29 T cell receptor beta chains originate from one sample sequenced in a study of blood T cell repertoires in COVID-19. TCRdb's table, derived via immunoSEQ multiplex PCR, lists solely in-frame clones and lacks some. Found here are more than 90,000 clones, approximately 92% of them singletons; the top ten hold approximately 5.7%. The sequenced material came from peripheral blood. Receptor source: a man aged 50 to 59 with active COVID-19.

The table lists this clone with a count of one. V and J are TRBV9 and TRBJ1-2; no reliable D call. Trimming removed 0 bases from V and 4 bases from J, with 4 bases in between. The CDR3 runs 12 residues. Germline CDR1 SGDLS, CDR2 YYNGEE. The CDR3 DNA is TGTGCCAGCAGCGTAGACAGCTATGGCTACACCTTC. It codes for CASSVDSYGYTF.

This chain connects TRBV11-3 to TRBJ2-1; D might be TRBD1 (5 bases). Trimming removed 3 bases from V and 7 bases from J, with 13 bases in between. The CDR3 contains 14 residues. CDR1 SGHNT and CDR2 YENEEA come from the germline V gene. CDR3 sequence: CASSFGALGNEQFF. The CDR3 bases are TGTGCCAGCAGCTTTGGGGCCCTCGGAAATGAGCAGTTCTTC.

The gene calls are TRBV19 and TRBJ1-1; a possible D gene is TRBD1 (6 bases). Trimming stripped 6 bases from V and 4 bases from J, with 15 bases between. The length of the CDR3 is 14 residues. Germline V lookup: CDR1 LNHDA, CDR2 SQIVND (reference sequence). CDR3 nucleotide sequence: TGTGCCAGTAGCCATGAGGGGGTTGGCACTGAAGCTTTCTTT. It codes for CASSHEGVGTEAFF.

This clone was observed a single time. The CDR3 coding sequence is TGCGCCAGCAGCTTGGGGGTTACTAGCAGTTACACAGATACGCAGTATTTT. This translates into CASSLGVTSSYTDTQYF. V gene TRBV5-1 combines with J gene TRBJ2-3; D is perhaps TRBD2 (6 bases). Germline CDR1 reads SGHRS; CDR2 reads YFSETQ. There are 17 residues in the CDR3. The V end lost 0 bases, the J end lost 2 bases, and 16 bases lay between the germline ends. Filled out from reference TRBV5-1 and TRBJ2-3, the complete variable domain reads KAGVTQTPRYLIKTRGQQVTLSCSPISGHRSVSWYQQTPGQGLQFLFEYFSETQRNKGNFPGRFSGRQFSNSRSEMNVSTLELGDSALYLCASSLGVTSSYTDTQYFGPGTRLTVL.

The V call is TRBV28, the J call TRBJ2-4; the D gene is possibly TRBD2 (6 bases). Germline V gene sequence: CDR1 MDHEN, CDR2 SYDVKM. The CDR3 totals 15 residues. Trimming took off 5 bases at V and 1 base at J, with 12 bases between the two ends. This chain's CDR3 is CASSTGGVAKNIQYF. CDR3 DNA: TGTGCCAGCAGTACCGGAGGGGTTGCCAAAAACATTCAGTACTTC.

The chain joins TRBV19 to TRBJ1-6; D uncertain. V was clipped by 3 bases and J by 7 bases, with 4 bases between them. In germline, CDR1 is LNHDA, CDR2 SQIVND (reference sequence). The CDR3 runs 12 residues. CDR3 sequence: CASSIRNSPLHF. For the CDR3, the DNA is TGTGCCAGTAGTATCAGAAATTCACCCCTCCACTTT.

This sequence joins TRBV5-6 and TRBJ1-4, with D tentatively TRBD1 (6 bases). Germline V gene lookup returns CDR1 SGHDT and CDR2 YYEEEE. This CDR3 is built from 15 residues. Between the trimmed V and J ends, which lost 4 bases and 5 bases, there was a span of 15 bases. The CDR3 region is CASSPQTGLNEKLFF. The CDR3, as DNA: TGTGCCAGCAGCCCCCAGACAGGCTTAAATGAAAAACTGTTTTTT. Based on the CDR3 plus reference TRBV5-6 and TRBJ1-4, the full variable domain is DAGVTQSPTHLIKTRGQQVTLRCSPKSGHDTVSWYQQALGQGPQFIFQYYEEEERQRGNFPDRFSGHQFPNYSSELNVNALLLGDSALYLCASSPQTGLNEKLFFGSGTQLSVL.

This rearrangement joins TRBV6-5 to TRBJ1-3, with D hard to call. CDR3 length: 13 residues. Trimming left V 5 bases short and J 0 bases short, with 5 bases between. CDR1 is MNHEY and CDR2 is SVGAGI in the germline V gene. CDR3 loop: CASSPVSGNTIYF. DNA for the CDR3: TGTGCCAGCAGTCCAGTCTCTGGAAACACCATATATTTT.

In nucleotides, the CDR3 is TGTGCCAGCAGTTTGACAGCTACCTCCTACGAGCAGTACTTC. It is translated as CASSLTATSYEQYF. The rearrangement uses TRBV27 and TRBJ2-7; D is possibly TRBD1 (5 bases). CDR1 is MNHEY, CDR2 SMNVEV, per germline (reference sequence). Trimming took 3 bases from V and 0 from J, leaving 9 bases between them. This CDR3 has 14 residues.

This sequence joins TRBV19 and TRBJ1-5; D unresolved. CDR1 is LNHDA and CDR2 is SQIVND in the germline V gene (reference sequence). The V end lost 10 bases, the J end lost 5 bases, and 15 bases lay between the germline ends. This CDR3 has 13 residues. The CDR3 loop is CAISGSVDQPQHF. The CDR3 DNA follows: TGTGCCATCTCCGGGTCAGTTGATCAGCCCCAGCATTTT.

The chain uses TRBV5-1 and TRBJ2-7; 9 bases map to TRBD1. J lost 3 bases, V lost 0 bases, and 1 base had no gene match. The CDR3 runs 14 residues. CDR1 and CDR2 (germline): SGHRS, YFSETQ. As DNA, the CDR3 is TGCGCCAGCAGCTTGGGGGACAGGGACTACGAGCAGTACTTC. Protein sequence: CASSLGDRDYEQYF.

V is TRBV10-3 and J is TRBJ1-1; 9 nucleotides align to TRBD1. The CDR3 contains 14 residues. Per the germline V gene, CDR1 is ENHRY and CDR2 is SYGVKD. V lost 7 bases to trimming and J lost 1 base; unmatched junction nucleotides: 4. This CDR3 is CAITSGQGNTEAFF. The CDR3 DNA is TGTGCCATCACCTCGGGACAGGGGAACACTGAAGCTTTCTTT.

The chain couples TRBV27 to TRBJ2-3, with 9 bases aligning to TRBD2. Germline V gene data show CDR1 as MNHEY and CDR2 as SMNVEV (reference sequence). The CDR3 totals 15 residues. Trimming cost V 5 bases and J 5 bases; bases outside gene matches: 8. This CDR3 is CASSSPSGVGDTQYF. The CDR3 nucleotides are TGTGCCAGCAGTAGCCCTAGCGGGGTCGGAGATACGCAGTATTTT.

This clone was observed a single time. The chain recombines TRBV29-1 with TRBJ2-7; a possible D gene is TRBD2 (6 bases). Germline CDR1 and CDR2: SQVTM and ANQGSEA. The V and J ends lost 5 bases and 3 bases respectively, with 17 bases between them. The CDR3 sequence is 14 residues long. The CDR3 sequence: CSVQTGTAYYEQYF. The CDR3 DNA sequence: TGCAGCGTTCAGACCGGGACTGCATACTACGAGCAGTACTTC.

This chain links TRBV25-1 with TRBJ2-2; 7 bases map to TRBD2. V dropped 3 bases and J dropped 5; count of bases not matched to a gene: 6. Per germline, CDR1 MGHDK and CDR2 SYGVNS. The CDR3 has 15 residues. The CDR3 reads CASSDPLGGTGELFF. The CDR3 nucleotides read TGTGCCAGCAGTGACCCGCTCGGGGGGACCGGGGAGCTGTTTTTT.

This chain uses TRBV2 with TRBJ2-2, with unresolved D. The CDR3 extends over 12 amino acids. V was trimmed by 8 bases and J by 2 bases, leaving 6 bases between them. Germline CDR1 reads SNHLY; CDR2 reads FYNNEI. In DNA, the CDR3 is TGTGCCAGCGTGTTAAACACCGGGGAGCTGTTTTTT. Protein sequence: CASVLNTGELFF.

The chain carries TRBV28 and TRBJ2-7; TRBD1 aligns across 8 bases. After removal of 5 bases from V and 8 bases from J, the junction contained 14 bases not matched to a gene. The V gene's germline CDR1 is MDHEN and CDR2 SYDVKM. CDR3 length: 15 amino acids. CDR3 loop: CASSPKGGTGIKQYF. The CDR3 coding sequence is TGTGCCAGCAGTCCTAAAGGGGGGACAGGAATCAAGCAGTACTTC.

This clone was seen once. The CDR3 region is CASSDDRGVNMNTEAFF. As DNA, the CDR3 is TGTGCCAGCAGTGACGACAGGGGGGTAAACATGAACACTGAAGCTTTCTTT. V and J are TRBV6-1 and TRBJ1-1, with 9 nucleotides matching TRBD1. Trimming removed 3 bases from V and 0 bases from J; junction bases left unmatched: 8. The CDR3 is 17 residues long. In germline, CDR1 is MNHNS, CDR2 SASEGT.

V and J are TRBV24-1 and TRBJ2-1; 10 bases map to TRBD1. The CDR3 length is 16 residues. Germline assignment: CDR1 KGHDR and CDR2 SFDVKD. Trimming cost V 9 bases and J 8 bases; bases outside gene matches: 15. As DNA, the CDR3 is TGTGCCACCGCAACTAACATTGGGACAGGGGTCCATGAGCAGTTCTTC. Translating it yields CATATNIGTGVHEQFF.

The CDR3 spells CASSSNMSGKLFF. The CDR3 DNA sequence: TGTGCCAGCAGTTCTAATATGTCGGGAAAACTGTTTTTT. This sequence joins TRBV12-3 or TRBV12-4 and TRBJ1-4, with D unclear. This CDR3 is 13 amino acids long. V was cut by 4 bases and J by 10 bases, with 13 bases left in between.

CDR3 loop: CASSLGGGRVPNEQFF. The CDR3 DNA follows: TGTGCCAGCAGCTTGGGCGGCGGGAGGGTCCCTAATGAGCAGTTCTTC. V is TRBV7-2 and J is TRBJ2-1, with 9 nucleotides matching TRBD2. The ends lost 3 bases at V and 7 bases at J; junction bases unmatched: 10. The CDR3 is 16 residues long. Germline CDR1 SGHTA, CDR2 FQGNSA.

This clone was seen a single time. The J gene is TRBJ2-7, the V gene TRBV30; 7 bases are a match to TRBD1. CDR3 length: 16 amino acids. Per germline, CDR1 GTSNPN and CDR2 SVGIG (reference sequence). Unmatched junction bases numbered 10, after V lost 2 bases and J lost 0 bases. CDR3: CAWSPRIGTVSYEQYF. The CDR3 coding sequence is TGTGCCTGGAGTCCCCGAATCGGGACAGTCTCCTACGAGCAGTACTTC.

The chain links TRBV28 to TRBJ1-2; 9 bases agree with TRBD1. CDR3 length: 12 amino acids. Germline loops: CDR1 MDHEN, CDR2 SYDVKM. The V gene end was trimmed by 7 bases and the J gene end by 12 bases; junction bases not matched to a gene: 9. The CDR3, as DNA: TGTGCCAGCACCCCCCGGGACAGGGCCCACACCTTC. Translated: CASTPRDRAHTF.

The chain carries TRBV3-1 (or the pseudogene TRBV3-2) and TRBJ1-2, with D unclear. The ends were cut back, 0 bases at V and 2 bases at J, with 10 bases in the middle. The CDR3 has 15 amino acids. Germline V CDR1 and CDR2: LGHDT, YNNKEL (reference sequence). In nucleotides, the CDR3 is TGTGCCAGCAGCCAAGATTATGTGGCCAACTATGGCTACACCTTC. Protein: CASSQDYVANYGYTF.

The chain recombines TRBV3-1 (or the pseudogene TRBV3-2) with TRBJ2-3; TRBD2 aligns across 7 bases. V gave up 4 bases and J gave up 4 bases; unmatched junction bases: 11. This CDR3 contains 16 residues. Germline-derived CDR1 and CDR2 are LGHDT and YNNKEL (reference sequence). The CDR3 reads CASSPLAGVEPDTQYF. The CDR3 DNA reads TGTGCCAGCAGCCCCTTGGCGGGAGTAGAGCCAGATACGCAGTATTTT.

This rearrangement joins TRBV9 to TRBJ2-2; the D gene is possibly TRBD2 (5 bases). CDR1 SGDLS and CDR2 YYNGEE come from the germline V gene. This CDR3 spans 17 amino acids. The V end lost 0 bases, the J end lost 4 bases, and 16 bases lay between the germline ends. The CDR3 spells CASSVEGPGLFTGELFF. CDR3 sequence (DNA): TGTGCCAGCAGCGTAGAAGGGCCGGGGTTATTCACCGGGGAGCTGTTTTTT.

This chain uses TRBV5-6 with TRBJ2-2; D uncertain. Germline CDR1 reads SGHDT; CDR2 reads YYEEEE. The V gene lost 7 bases and the J gene lost 0 bases, with 10 bases spanning the gap. The CDR3 extends over 14 amino acids. CDR3 nucleotide sequence: TGTGCCAGCTTGCGGTCTGCGAACACCGGGGAGCTGTTTTTT. This encodes CASLRSANTGELFF.

The chain is built from TRBV6-5 and TRBJ2-2; D ambiguous. The germline CDR1 and CDR2 sequences are MNHEY and SVGAGI. Trimming removed 10 bases from V and 3 bases from J, with 9 bases in between. The CDR3 totals 12 residues. The CDR3 DNA is TGTGCCAACCGTCGGGACACCGGGGAGCTGTTTTTT. Translating it yields CANRRDTGELFF.

The CDR3 DNA reads as TGTGCCAGCAGCAAAGGCACGGTTGCGGGACAGAGGCCTGAGCAGTTCTTC. Amino acids: CASSKGTVAGQRPEQFF. The chain employs TRBV21-1 and TRBJ2-1; the table's TRBD1 call for D was not verified on the DNA. TRBV21-1 is a recognized pseudogene. This CDR3 is built from 17 residues.